One sample yielded the 9 T cell receptor beta chains listed below, sequenced in a study of blood T cell repertoires in COVID-19. Some clones are missing from TCRdb's copy, which holds only in-frame ones; the method was immunoSEQ multiplex PCR. Of fewer than 250,000 clones detected, roughly 84% appear once; the ten largest clones hold roughly 7.1%. The sequencing input was PBMCs or T cells enriched from blood (not recorded which). The receptors shown here come from a man aged 30-40 years in a cohort exposed to, infected with or recovered from COVID-19 (not recorded which).

The gene calls are TRBV28 and TRBJ2-1; D perhaps matches TRBD2 (5 bases). Germline V gene lookup returns CDR1 MDHEN and CDR2 SYDVKM. This CDR3 has 15 amino acids. Trimming pared 3 bases from V and 5 bases from J, leaving 14 bases between. The CDR3 protein is CASSLGSLLNNEQFF. The CDR3 DNA reads as TGTGCCAGCAGTTTGGGGAGTCTCCTGAACAATGAGCAGTTCTTC.

The chain uses TRBV10-3 and TRBJ2-3, with 8 bases aligning to TRBD2. From germline, CDR1 is ENHRY and CDR2 SYGVKD. The CDR3 is 15 residues long. Unmatched junction bases numbered 13, after V lost 11 bases and J lost 3 bases. CDR3 coding DNA: TGTGCCCCCATCGGGAGGGCCCCTCGTACAGATACGCAGTATTTT. Translating it yields CAPIGRAPRTDTQYF.

The rearrangement joins TRBV15 to TRBJ1-6, with TRBD1 matching 7 bases. The CDR3 has 16 amino acids. Germline V lookup: CDR1 LNHNV, CDR2 YYDKDF (reference sequence). V lost 3 bases and J lost 10; bases outside the gene matches: 12. As DNA, the CDR3 is TGTGCCACCAGCAGGGGGAGAGGGGGCTTAGGATCACCCCTCCACTTT. Translated: CATSRGRGGLGSPLHF.

The count of this clone is one. This sequence joins TRBV19 and TRBJ1-5; 10 nucleotides agree with TRBD1. CDR1 is LNHDA, CDR2 SQIVND, per germline (reference sequence). Trimming at V came to 2 bases and at J to 2 bases, leaving 3 bases not matched to a gene. The CDR3 sequence is 16 residues long. CDR3 sequence reads: CASSIRGTGGNQPQHF. CDR3 nucleotides: TGTGCCAGTAGTATACGTGGGACAGGGGGCAATCAGCCCCAGCATTTT.

The rearrangement uses TRBV9 and TRBJ2-3; 10 bases align to TRBD2. Trimming at V came to 1 base and at J to 5 bases, leaving 4 bases not matched to a gene. The CDR3 covers 15 residues. Germline assignment: CDR1 SGDLS and CDR2 YYNGEE. CDR3: CASSVSGRAVDTQYF. The DNA of the CDR3 is TGTGCCAGCAGCGTAAGCGGGAGGGCCGTAGATACGCAGTATTTT. Looking up the rest from reference TRBV9 and TRBJ2-3 gives the full variable domain: DSGVTQTPKHLITATGQRVTLRCSPRSGDLSVYWYQQSLDQGLQFLIQYYNGEERAKGNILERFSAQQFPDLHSELNLSSLELGDSALYFCASSVSGRAVDTQYFGPGTRLTVL.

The chain combines TRBV15 with TRBJ2-3; TRBD2 might be the D (6 bases). V dropped 4 bases and J dropped 1 base, with 15 bases sitting between them. This CDR3 comprises 16 residues. Per germline, CDR1 LNHNV and CDR2 YYDKDF (reference sequence). The CDR3 protein is CATSITSSSGTDTQYF. The CDR3 DNA sequence: TGTGCCACCAGCATAACCTCCTCTAGCGGCACAGATACGCAGTATTTT.

The table lists this clone with a count of one. J is TRBJ1-1 and V is TRBV12-5; 7 nucleotides line up with TRBD1. CDR1 and CDR2 from the germline V gene are LGHNT and FRNRAP. The CDR3 has 15 amino acids. J gave up 4 bases and V 1 base, and 6 bases lay outside the gene matches. The CDR3 protein is CASGLGRQGGTEAFF. The CDR3 nucleotides are TGTGCTAGTGGTTTGGGCCGACAGGGAGGCACTGAAGCTTTCTTT.

The V and J genes are TRBV5-5 and TRBJ2-7; 7 bases map to TRBD2. V dropped 2 bases and J dropped 3; count of bases not matched to a gene: 2. CDR3 length equals 13 residues. Per germline, CDR1 SGHKS and CDR2 YYEKEE (reference sequence). The CDR3 coding sequence is TGTGCCAGCAGCTTAACTAGCGTCTACGAGCAGTACTTC. Translating it yields CASSLTSVYEQYF.

This clone was detected only a few times. This rearrangement joins TRBV6-2 or TRBV6-3 to TRBJ2-7; D call uncertain. The V gene's germline CDR1 is MNHEY and CDR2 SVGEGT. The CDR3 spans 15 residues. The V gene lost 3 bases and the J gene lost 7 bases, with 19 bases spanning the gap. Written as DNA, the CDR3 is TGTGCCAGCAGTTATCTGGGTCGACTTATATGGGAGCAGTACTTC. Translated, it gives CASSYLGRLIWEQYF.